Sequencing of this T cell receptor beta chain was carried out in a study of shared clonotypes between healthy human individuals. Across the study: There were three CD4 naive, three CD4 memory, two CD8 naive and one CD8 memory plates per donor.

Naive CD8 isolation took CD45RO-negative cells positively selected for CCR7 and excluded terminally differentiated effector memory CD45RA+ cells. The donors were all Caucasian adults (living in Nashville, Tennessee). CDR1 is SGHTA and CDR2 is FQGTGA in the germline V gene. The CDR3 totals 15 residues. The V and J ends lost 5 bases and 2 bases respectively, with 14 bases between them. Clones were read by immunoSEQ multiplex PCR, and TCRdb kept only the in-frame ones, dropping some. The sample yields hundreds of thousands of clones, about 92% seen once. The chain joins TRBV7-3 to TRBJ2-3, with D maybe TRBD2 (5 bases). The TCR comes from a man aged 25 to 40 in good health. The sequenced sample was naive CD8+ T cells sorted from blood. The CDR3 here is CASSTRASHTDTQYF. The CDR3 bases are TGTGCCAGCAGCACTAGGGCCTCCCACACAGATACGCAGTATTTT.